This T cell receptor beta chain was profiled in a study of CXCR3-negative and CXCR3-positive naive CD8 T cells. Study at large: Sequencing yielded approximately 150 million TRB reads, roughly 1.5 +/- 0.3 million per library. Whole-study findings and limits: The TRB CDR3s that CXCR3-positive naive cells carried were more hydrophobic than those of CXCR3-negative naive cells. For naive cells, CXCR3-negative and CXCR3-positive subsets had similar TRBV-TRBJ usage; for memory cells, usage differed. Memory CD8+ cells showed much lower diversity, while both naive subsets were comparably high.

This CDR3 spans 14 amino acids. The germline V gene encodes CDR1 LNHNV and CDR2 YYDKDF (reference sequence). In the case of this clonotype: Its antigen is unknown.

Sorts performed in triplicate captured 250,000 to 350,000 cells each from every CD8+ T cell subset. UMI-labeled TRB cDNA libraries were prepared by 5' RACE. TCRdb re-called the 5' RACE reads, yielding one record per CDR3 amino acid sequence without DNA. Recorded here are 120,000 to 150,000 distinct CDR3 sequences; the top ten clones represent around 0.3%. The sample taken for sequencing was naive CXCR3+ CD8+ T cells from blood. Stated subset: CD45RO-CCR7+CD27+CD95- naive CD8+ T cells expressing CXCR3 (TNR3+). This chain uses TRBV15 with TRBJ1-6; the D call of TRBD1 rests on TCRdb alone, since no DNA is present to check it. The receptor was isolated from a human donor in good health. Some clones in this sample may be carry-over from other donors' samples. The CDR3 loop is CATSPDRGGSPLHF. Full variable domain (rest looked up from reference TRBV15 and TRBJ1-6): DAMVIQNPRYQVTQFGKPVTLSCSQTLNHNVMYWYQQKSSQAPKLLFHYYDKDFNNEADTPDNFQSRRPNTSFCFLDIRSPGLGDTAMYLCATSPDRGGSPLHFGNGTRLTVT.